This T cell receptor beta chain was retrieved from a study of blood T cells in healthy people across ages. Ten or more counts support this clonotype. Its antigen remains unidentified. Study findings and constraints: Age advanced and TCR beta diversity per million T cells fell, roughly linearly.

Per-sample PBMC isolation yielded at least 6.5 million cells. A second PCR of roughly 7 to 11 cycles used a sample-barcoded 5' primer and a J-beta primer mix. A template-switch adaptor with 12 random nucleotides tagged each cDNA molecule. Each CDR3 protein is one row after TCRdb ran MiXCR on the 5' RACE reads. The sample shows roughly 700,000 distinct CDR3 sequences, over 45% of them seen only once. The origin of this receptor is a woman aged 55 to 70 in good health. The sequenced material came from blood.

This CDR3 reads CASSQVSGQGLYRQYF. The CDR3 DNA reads as TGTGCCAGCAGCCAAGTATCGGGACAGGGCCTCTACCGGCAGTACTTC. This chain connects TRBV4-2 to TRBJ2-7; the match to TRBD1 covers 9 bases. With 1 base clipped from V and 9 bases from J, the junction kept 13 bases outside the gene matches. Germline CDR1 is LGHNA and CDR2 is YNFKEQ. CDR3 length: 16 residues.